This TCR beta chain stems from a study of OX40 agonist ivuxolimab in advanced cancers. Study as a whole: In this cohort, patients received ivuxolimab, an agonistic anti-OX40 (CD134) antibody. Those enrolled were 70% to 85% male, with a mean age of about 60 years and ages from roughly 20 to 90. Eligibility rules accepted prior anti-PD-1, anti-PD-L1 or anti-CTLA-4 therapy, and around 44% had some.

Method: immunoSEQ multiplex PCR; TCRdb's copy keeps in-frame clones and lacks some. Here the sample spans approximately 60,000 clones, 84% being singletons. Germline V gene lookup returns CDR1 SNHLY and CDR2 FYNNEI. V lost 4 bases to trimming and J lost 3 bases, with 10 bases between them. The CDR3 is 14 amino acids. Samples of blood were obtained at baseline, on cycle 4 day 1, and on cycle 7 day 1. This sample comprised CD4+ or CD8+ T cells sorted from blood, obtained in a trial of the OX40 agonist ivuxolimab. This TCR was recovered from an adult with an advanced solid tumor such as melanoma, head and neck, liver or kidney cancer. The V gene is TRBV2, the J gene TRBJ1-5; TRBD1 is a possible D gene (5 bases). CDR3 in DNA: TGTGCCAGCAGTGTGGAGGGGTACAATCAGCCCCAGCATTTT. This codes for CASSVEGYNQPQHF.